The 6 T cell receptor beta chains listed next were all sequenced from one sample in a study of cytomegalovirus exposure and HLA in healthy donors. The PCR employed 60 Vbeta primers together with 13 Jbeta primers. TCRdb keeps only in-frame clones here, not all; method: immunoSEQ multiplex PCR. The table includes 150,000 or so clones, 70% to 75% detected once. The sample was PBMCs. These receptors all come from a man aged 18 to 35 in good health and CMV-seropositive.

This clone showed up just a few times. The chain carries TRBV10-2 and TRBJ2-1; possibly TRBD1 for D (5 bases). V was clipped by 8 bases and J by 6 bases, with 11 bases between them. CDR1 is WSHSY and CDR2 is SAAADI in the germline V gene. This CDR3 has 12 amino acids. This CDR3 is CASSQAANEQFF. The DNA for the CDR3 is TGCGCCAGCTCACAGGCCGCCAATGAGCAGTTCTTC.

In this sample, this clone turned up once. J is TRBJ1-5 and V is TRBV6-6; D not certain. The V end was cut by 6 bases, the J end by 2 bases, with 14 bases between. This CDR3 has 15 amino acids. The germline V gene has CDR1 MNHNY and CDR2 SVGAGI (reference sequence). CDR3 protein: CASRDSAAGNQPQHF. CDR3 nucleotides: TGTGCCAGCAGAGATTCCGCCGCGGGCAATCAGCCCCAGCATTTT.

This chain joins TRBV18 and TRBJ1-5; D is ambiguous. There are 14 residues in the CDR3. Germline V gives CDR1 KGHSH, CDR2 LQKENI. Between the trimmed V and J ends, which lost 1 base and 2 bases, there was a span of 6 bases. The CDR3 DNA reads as TGTGCCAGCTCACCACGCGGAGGCAATCAGCCCCAGCATTTT. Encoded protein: CASSPRGGNQPQHF.

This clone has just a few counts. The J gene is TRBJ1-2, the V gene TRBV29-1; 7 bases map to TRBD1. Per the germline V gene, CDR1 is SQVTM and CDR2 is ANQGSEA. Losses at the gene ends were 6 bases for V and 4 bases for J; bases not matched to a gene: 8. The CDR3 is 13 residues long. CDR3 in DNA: TGCAGCGTACAGGGGTTTAGTGGCTATGGCTACACCTTC. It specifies CSVQGFSGYGYTF.

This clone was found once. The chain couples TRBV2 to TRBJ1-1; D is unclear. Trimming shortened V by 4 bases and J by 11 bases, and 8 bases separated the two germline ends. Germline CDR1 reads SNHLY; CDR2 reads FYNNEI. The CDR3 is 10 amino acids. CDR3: CASSAGDAFF. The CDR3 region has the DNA TGTGCCAGCAGTGCGGGAGATGCTTTCTTT.

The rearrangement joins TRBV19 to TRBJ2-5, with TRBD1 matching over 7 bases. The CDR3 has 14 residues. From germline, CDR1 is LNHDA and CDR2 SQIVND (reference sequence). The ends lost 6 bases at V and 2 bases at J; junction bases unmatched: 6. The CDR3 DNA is TGTGCCAGTAGGGCCGGGACAGCTCAAGAGACCCAGTACTTC. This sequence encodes CASRAGTAQETQYF.